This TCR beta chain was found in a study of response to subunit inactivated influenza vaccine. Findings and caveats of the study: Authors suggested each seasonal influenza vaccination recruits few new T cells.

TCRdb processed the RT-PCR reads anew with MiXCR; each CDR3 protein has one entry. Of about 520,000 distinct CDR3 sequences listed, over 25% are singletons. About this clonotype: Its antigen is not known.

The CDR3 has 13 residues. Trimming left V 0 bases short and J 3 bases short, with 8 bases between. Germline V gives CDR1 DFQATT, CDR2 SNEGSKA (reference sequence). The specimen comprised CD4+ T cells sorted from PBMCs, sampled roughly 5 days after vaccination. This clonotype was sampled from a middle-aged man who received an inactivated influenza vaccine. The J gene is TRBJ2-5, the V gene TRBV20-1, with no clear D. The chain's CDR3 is CSAREAAKETQYF. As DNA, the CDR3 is TGCAGTGCTAGAGAGGCGGCTAAAGAGACCCAGTACTTC.